A single sample gave rise to the 28 T cell receptor beta chains below, sequenced in a study of early T cells in non-severe SARS-CoV-2 infection. TCRdb re-derived calls from the 5' RACE reads in MiXCR, one entry per CDR3 protein. The profile shows roughly 50,000 distinct CDR3 sequences, over 7.5% of them singletons. Sequences were obtained from whole blood. The receptor set was obtained from an adult who was a healthcare worker with PCR-confirmed SARS-CoV-2 infection or an uninfected control (not recorded which).

V usage is TRBV5-4 and J usage is TRBJ1-2; 8 bases fit TRBD1. J lost 8 bases, V lost 4 bases, and 7 bases had no gene match. Germline loops: CDR1 SGHNT, CDR2 YYREEE (reference sequence). The CDR3 contains 13 residues. This CDR3 reads CASSPGQGWGYTF. DNA for the CDR3: TGTGCCAGCAGCCCCGGACAGGGCTGGGGCTACACCTTC. The variable domain in full, completed from reference TRBV5-4 and TRBJ1-2, reads ETGVTQSPTHLIKTRGQQVTLRCSSQSGHNTVSWYQQALGQGPQFIFQYYREEENGRGNFPPRFSGLQFPNYSSELNVNALELDDSALYLCASSPGQGWGYTFGSGTRLTVV.

The rearrangement joins TRBV7-8 to TRBJ1-4; the match to TRBD1 covers 11 bases. The CDR3 is 17 residues long. The V and J ends lost 5 bases and 8 bases, in that order; junction bases with no gene match: 13. Germline V gene sequence: CDR1 SGHVS, CDR2 FQNEAQ. CDR3 DNA sequence: TGTGCCAGCAGCCCTAGGGTCCCGGGACAGGGGGAAGAAAAACTGTTTTTT. It encodes CASSPRVPGQGEEKLFF.

The rearrangement joins TRBV7-9 to TRBJ2-7; 9 bases fit TRBD2. This CDR3 spans 15 amino acids. Germline loops: CDR1 SEHNR, CDR2 FQNEAQ (reference sequence). V dropped 3 bases and J dropped 4; count of bases not matched to a gene: 7. CDR3 loop: CASSFPGGGEYEQYF. CDR3 in DNA: TGTGCCAGCAGCTTCCCGGGCGGGGGGGAGTACGAGCAGTACTTC.

The rearrangement joins TRBV6-2 or TRBV6-3 to TRBJ1-5, with D possibly TRBD1 on 6 matching bases. This CDR3 spans 16 amino acids. The V end lost 2 bases, the J end lost 1 base, and 12 bases lay between the germline ends. The V gene's germline CDR1 is MNHEY and CDR2 SVGEGT. The CDR3 reads CASSYNGGRSNQPQHF. The CDR3 DNA reads as TGTGCCAGCAGTTACAACGGGGGCAGGAGCAATCAGCCCCAGCATTTT.

Note on this clonotype: An end of the junction does not agree with germline; a read error may underlie this. DNA of the CDR3: TGTGCCAGCAGCGTAACCGGGGATAAGCGTTCACCCCTCCACTTT. It translates to CASSVTGDKRSPLHF. The J gene is TRBJ1-6, the V gene TRBV7-3; D is unresolved. Germline assignment: CDR1 SGHTA and CDR2 FQGTGA. CDR3 length equals 15 residues.

In its sample, this clonotype was seen many times. The V gene is TRBV10-3, the J gene TRBJ2-3; D unclear. Looked up from germline, CDR1 is ENHRY and CDR2 is SYGVKD. Deletions cut 8 bases from V and 6 bases from J, with 15 bases between. The CDR3 sequence is 13 residues long. CDR3: CAIPSGPGDTQYF. CDR3 in DNA: TGTGCCATCCCATCCGGACCCGGCGATACGCAGTATTTT.

In its sample, this clonotype was seen many times. The chain employs TRBV7-3 and TRBJ2-3; D possibly uses TRBD1 or TRBD2 (8 bases each). There are 20 residues in the CDR3. Germline CDR1 reads SGHTA; CDR2 reads FQGTGA. Trimming cost V 2 bases and J 4 bases, with 28 bases left between them. Here the CDR3 DNA reads TGTGCCAGCAGCTTATTACCTAACAGGGGGATGAGCGGGAGCGCAGATACGCAGTATTTT. It is translated as CASSLLPNRGMSGSADTQYF.

Many counts were recorded for this clonotype. This chain connects TRBV7-2 to TRBJ1-6, with D tentatively TRBD1 (6 bases). The CDR3 consists of 15 residues. Trimming stripped 3 bases from V and 6 bases from J, with 12 bases between. Germline V gene sequence: CDR1 SGHTA, CDR2 FQGNSA. CDR3 in amino acids: CASSFAGVGNSPLHF. The CDR3 DNA sequence: TGTGCCAGCAGCTTTGCAGGGGTTGGTAATTCACCCCTCCACTTT.

Only a few counts were recorded for this clonotype. V and J are TRBV19 and TRBJ2-1; D gene ambiguous. The CDR3 extends over 11 amino acids. Germline lookup yields CDR1 LNHDA and CDR2 SQIVND (reference sequence). V was clipped by 7 bases and J by 2 bases, with 3 bases between them. The CDR3 DNA follows: TGTGCCAGTACAGCCTACAATGAGCAGTTCTTC. Protein sequence: CASTAYNEQFF.

This clonotype occurred many times. The rearrangement links TRBV15 to TRBJ2-3; tentatively, D is TRBD2 (5 bases). With 1 base removed from V and 4 bases from J, the gap between germline ends came to 9 bases. The CDR3 consists of 14 residues. The V gene's germline CDR1 is LNHNV and CDR2 YYDKDF (reference sequence). Written as DNA, the CDR3 is TGTGCCACCAGCAGAGGATTAGCGCCAGATACGCAGTATTTT. This translates into CATSRGLAPDTQYF.

This clonotype came up many times. A read error may account for a junction end that differs from germline. The CDR3 reads CASSFGSEYSSPLHF. The DNA of the CDR3 is TGTGCCAGCAGCTTCGGCTCGGAGTATAGTTCACCCCTCCACTTT. The J gene is TRBJ1-6, the V gene TRBV7-9; D unresolved. This CDR3 has 15 amino acids. Germline CDR1 and CDR2: SEHNR and FQNEAQ (reference sequence).

There are many counts of this clonotype. The chain carries TRBV28 and TRBJ1-1; 7 bases line up with TRBD1. Trimming removed 9 bases from V and 4 bases from J; junction bases left unmatched: 17. The germline V gene has CDR1 MDHEN and CDR2 SYDVKM. CDR3 length: 16 amino acids. The CDR3 nucleotides read TGTGCCAGTGAGGAAATCGGGGACAGCGCGGGCACTGAAGCTTTCTTT. Its protein is CASEEIGDSAGTEAFF.

The V and J genes are TRBV12-3 or TRBV12-4 and TRBJ2-2; 8 nucleotides match TRBD1. V lost 6 bases to trimming and J lost 0 bases; unmatched junction nucleotides: 3. The CDR3 loop spans 15 amino acids. CDR3 in amino acids: CASRLQGANTGELFF. In nucleotides, the CDR3 is TGTGCCAGCAGACTACAGGGGGCGAACACCGGGGAGCTGTTTTTT.

This clonotype came up many times. J is TRBJ2-7 and V is TRBV18; 9 bases agree with TRBD1. CDR1 is KGHSH and CDR2 is LQKENI in the germline V gene. V was clipped by 2 bases and J by 6 bases; unmatched bases: 8. The length of the CDR3 is 15 residues. The CDR3 loop reads CASSPGGQGLLEQYF. CDR3 coding DNA: TGTGCCAGCTCACCAGGGGGACAGGGTCTACTCGAGCAGTACTTC.

This chain joins TRBV5-1 and TRBJ1-4, with D hard to call. V dropped 4 bases and J dropped 0 bases, with 16 bases sitting between them. This CDR3 contains 17 residues. CDR1 is SGHRS, CDR2 YFSETQ, per germline. The chain's CDR3 is CASSLARTAATNEKLFF. For the CDR3, the DNA is TGCGCCAGCAGCCTGGCCCGGACGGCTGCAACTAATGAAAAACTGTTTTTT.

The rearrangement uses TRBV20-1 and TRBJ1-5; TRBD1 is a possible D gene (5 bases). The CDR3 sequence is 13 residues long. Germline V gene lookup returns CDR1 DFQATT and CDR2 SNEGSKA (reference sequence). V lost 2 bases to trimming and J lost 6 bases, with 11 bases between them. The CDR3 region is CSARFQGLQPQHF. The CDR3 DNA sequence: TGCAGTGCTAGATTCCAGGGCCTTCAGCCCCAGCATTTT.

This clonotype was seen ten or more times. The chain links TRBV29-1 to TRBJ2-3; D possibly corresponds to TRBD1 (5 bases). Germline assignment: CDR1 SQVTM and CDR2 ANQGSEA. The CDR3 is 13 residues long. V dropped 7 bases and J dropped 0 bases, with 11 bases sitting between them. For the CDR3, the DNA is TGCAGCGATCGACAGTCTAGCACAGATACGCAGTATTTT. Its translation is CSDRQSSTDTQYF.

In this sample, this clonotype turned up many times. This chain connects TRBV6-2 or TRBV6-3 to TRBJ2-7, with 12 bases fitting TRBD2. After removal of 5 bases from V and 3 bases from J, the junction contained 2 bases not matched to a gene. CDR1 is MNHEY, CDR2 SVGEGT, per germline. This CDR3 is 14 amino acids long. The CDR3 coding sequence is TGTGCCAGCAGTGGACTAGCGGGGATCTACGAGCAGTACTTC. Residues: CASSGLAGIYEQYF.

This clonotype was counted at least ten times. The chain couples TRBV7-8 to TRBJ1-3, with no clear D. In germline, CDR1 is SGHVS, CDR2 FQNEAQ. Trimming removed 7 bases from V and 0 bases from J, with 10 bases in between. This CDR3 has 14 amino acids. In nucleotides, the CDR3 is TGTGCCAGCACCTCAACCCTCTCTGGAAACACCATATATTTT. It is translated as CASTSTLSGNTIYF.

The gene calls are TRBV12-3 or TRBV12-4 and TRBJ1-1; D perhaps matches TRBD1 (5 bases). CDR3 length equals 16 residues. V was trimmed by 0 bases and J by 3 bases, leaving 14 bases between them. The CDR3 loop reads CASSLAVGQGDTEAFF. In nucleotides, the CDR3 is TGTGCCAGCAGTTTAGCCGTGGGCCAAGGGGACACTGAAGCTTTCTTT.

This clonotype was found many times. The chain is built from TRBV6-5 and TRBJ1-6; 7 bases are a match to TRBD1. The trim removed 5 bases at V and 10 bases at J, leaving 11 bases unmatched. CDR1 and CDR2 (germline): MNHEY, SVGAGI. The length of the CDR3 is 15 residues. The CDR3 protein is CASSRRTGGDSPLHF. CDR3 nucleotides: TGTGCCAGCAGTCGCAGGACAGGCGGAGACTCACCCCTCCACTTT.

With respect to this clonotype: A much larger clone is a single base away; this may be a read error. The chain carries TRBV19 and TRBJ2-3, with D possibly TRBD1 on 5 matching bases. The germline CDR1 and CDR2 sequences are LNHDA and SQIVND (reference sequence). The CDR3 sequence is 14 residues long. The DNA for the CDR3 is TGTGCCAGTGGTATAGACAGCTCTACAGATACGCAGTATTTT. Translated: CASGIDSSTDTQYF.

This chain uses TRBV20-1 with TRBJ1-5; D is undetermined. The CDR3 runs 14 residues. The V gene's germline CDR1 is DFQATT and CDR2 SNEGSKA (reference sequence). With 3 bases removed from V and 2 bases from J, the gap between germline ends came to 11 bases. In nucleotides, the CDR3 is TGCAGTGCTAGTGACTTGGCGGGCAATCAGCCCCAGCATTTT. Encoded protein: CSASDLAGNQPQHF.

A few counts support this clonotype. Its ends do not fully match the called genes, so a read error is possible. The V call is TRBV7-7, the J call TRBJ2-1, with D perhaps matching TRBD1 or TRBD2 (5 bases each). Looked up from germline, CDR1 is SSHAT and CDR2 is FNYEAQ (reference sequence). This CDR3 comprises 13 residues. The CDR3 spells CASSLGRDDEQFF. The CDR3 coding sequence is TGTGCTAGCAGCTTAGGCAGGGACGATGAGCAGTTCTTC.

As DNA, the CDR3 is TGTGCCAGCAGTGAAACCGGGACAGGGAATTACGAGCAGTACTTC. Its translation is CASSETGTGNYEQYF. The gene calls are TRBV28 and TRBJ2-7; 9 bases map to TRBD1. This CDR3 is built from 15 residues. Germline V lookup: CDR1 MDHEN, CDR2 SYDVKM. V shed 5 bases, J shed 4 bases, and the junction held 9 bases outside the gene matches. Filled out from reference TRBV28 and TRBJ2-7, the complete variable domain reads DVKVTQSSRYLVKRTGEKVFLECVQDMDHENMFWYRQDPGLGLRLIYFSYDVKMKEKGDIPEGYSVSREKKERFSLILESASTNQTSMYLCASSETGTGNYEQYFGPGTRLTVT.

The chain employs TRBV11-1 and TRBJ2-1; 11 bases are shared with TRBD2. Per the germline V gene, CDR1 is SGHAT and CDR2 is FQDESV (reference sequence). This CDR3 comprises 15 residues. The junction had 3 bases not matched to a gene; V was cut back by 3 bases and J by 5 bases. This CDR3 is CASSFGLAGDNEQFF. CDR3 bases: TGTGCCAGCAGCTTCGGACTAGCGGGTGACAATGAGCAGTTCTTC.

This clonotype was recorded a few times. The rearrangement joins TRBV4-2 to TRBJ2-7; no clear D gene. V lost 1 base, J lost 6 bases, and 10 bases lay in between. Per germline, CDR1 LGHNA and CDR2 YNFKEQ. This CDR3 contains 13 residues. The CDR3 nucleotides are TGTGCCAGCAGCCAAGGTATTGCGCGCGAGCAGTACTTC. Translated: CASSQGIAREQYF.

Notes on this clonotype: Germline is not matched at one junction end, which may reflect a read error. The chain is built from TRBV3-1 and TRBJ2-7; D gene uncertain. Germline loops: CDR1 LGHDT, CDR2 YNNKEL (reference sequence). CDR3 size: 15 residues. CDR3 nucleotide sequence: TGTGCCAGCAGCCCAGACACAACAGCTTCCTACGAACAGTACTTC. Amino acid sequence: CASSPDTTASYEQYF.